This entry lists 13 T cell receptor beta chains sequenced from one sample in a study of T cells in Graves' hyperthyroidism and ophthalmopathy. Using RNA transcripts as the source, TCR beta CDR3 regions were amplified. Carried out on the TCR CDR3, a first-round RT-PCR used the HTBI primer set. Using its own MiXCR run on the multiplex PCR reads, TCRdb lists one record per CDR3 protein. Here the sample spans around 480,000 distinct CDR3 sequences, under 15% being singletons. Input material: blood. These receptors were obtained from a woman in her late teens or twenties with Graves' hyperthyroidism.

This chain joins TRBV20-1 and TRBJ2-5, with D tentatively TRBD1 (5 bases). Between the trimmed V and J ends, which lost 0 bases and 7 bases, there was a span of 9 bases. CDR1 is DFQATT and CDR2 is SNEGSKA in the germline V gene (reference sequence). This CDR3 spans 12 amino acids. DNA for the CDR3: TGCAGTGCTAGAGAGACCACAGGGACCCAGTACTTC. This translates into CSARETTGTQYF.

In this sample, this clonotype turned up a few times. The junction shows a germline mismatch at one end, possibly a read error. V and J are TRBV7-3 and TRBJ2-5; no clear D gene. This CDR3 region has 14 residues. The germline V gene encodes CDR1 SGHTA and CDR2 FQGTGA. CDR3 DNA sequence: TGTGCCTGCAGCTTAACTAAGGATGGAGAGACCCAGTACTTC. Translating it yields CACSLTKDGETQYF.

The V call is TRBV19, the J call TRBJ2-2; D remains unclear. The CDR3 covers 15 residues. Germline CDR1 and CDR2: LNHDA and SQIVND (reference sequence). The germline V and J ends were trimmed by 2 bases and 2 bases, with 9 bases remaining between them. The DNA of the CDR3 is TGTGCCAGTAGTATATCACCCGGTAACACCGGGGAGCTGTTTTTT. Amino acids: CASSISPGNTGELFF.

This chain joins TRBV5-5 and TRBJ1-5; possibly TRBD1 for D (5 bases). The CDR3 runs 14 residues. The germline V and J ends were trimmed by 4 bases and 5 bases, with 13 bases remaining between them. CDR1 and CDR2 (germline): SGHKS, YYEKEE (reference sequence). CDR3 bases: TGTGCCAGCAGCCGGACTGGGGGGGATCAGCCCCAGCATTTT. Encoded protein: CASSRTGGDQPQHF.

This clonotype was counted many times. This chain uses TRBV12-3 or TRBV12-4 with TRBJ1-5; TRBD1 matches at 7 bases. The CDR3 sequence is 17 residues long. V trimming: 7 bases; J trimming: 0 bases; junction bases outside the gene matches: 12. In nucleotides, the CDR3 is TGTGCCAGCATCATACAGGGGACGGAATCTAGCAATCAGCCCCAGCATTTT. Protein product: CASIIQGTESSNQPQHF.

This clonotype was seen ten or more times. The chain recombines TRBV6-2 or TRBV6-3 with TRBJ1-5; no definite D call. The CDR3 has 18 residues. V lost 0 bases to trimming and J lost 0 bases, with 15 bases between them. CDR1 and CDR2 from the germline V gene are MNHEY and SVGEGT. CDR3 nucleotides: TGTGCCAGCAGTTACTCGGGCGCAGCGCATTATAGCAATCAGCCCCAGCATTTT. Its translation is CASSYSGAAHYSNQPQHF.

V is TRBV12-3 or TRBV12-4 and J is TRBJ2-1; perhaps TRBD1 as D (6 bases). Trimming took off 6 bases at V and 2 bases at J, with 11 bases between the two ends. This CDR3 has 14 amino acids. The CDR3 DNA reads TGTGCCAGCAGGGTGGGACAAACCTACAATGAGCAGTTCTTC. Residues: CASRVGQTYNEQFF.

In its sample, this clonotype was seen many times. This CDR3 is CASSKAEMNTEAFF. CDR3 nucleotide sequence: TGTGCCAGTAGTAAGGCGGAAATGAACACTGAAGCTTTCTTT. The chain joins TRBV19 to TRBJ1-1; D uncertain. Germline CDR1 is LNHDA and CDR2 is SQIVND (reference sequence). The V and J ends lost 4 bases and 0 bases respectively, with 9 bases between them. This CDR3 is built from 14 residues.

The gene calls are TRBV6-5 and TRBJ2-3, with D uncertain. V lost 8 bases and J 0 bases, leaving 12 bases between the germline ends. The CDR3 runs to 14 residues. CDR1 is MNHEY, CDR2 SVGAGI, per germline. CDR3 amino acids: CASGWSSSTDTQYF. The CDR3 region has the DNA TGTGCCAGCGGTTGGTCTTCTAGCACAGATACGCAGTATTTT.

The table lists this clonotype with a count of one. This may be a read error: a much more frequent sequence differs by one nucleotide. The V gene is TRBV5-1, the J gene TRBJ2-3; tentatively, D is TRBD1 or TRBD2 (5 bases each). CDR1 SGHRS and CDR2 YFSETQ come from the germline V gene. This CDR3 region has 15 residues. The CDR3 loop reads CAGSLEAGIRQSQYF. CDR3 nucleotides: TGCGCCGGCAGCTTGGAGGCAGGGATAAGACAGTCGCAGTATTTT.

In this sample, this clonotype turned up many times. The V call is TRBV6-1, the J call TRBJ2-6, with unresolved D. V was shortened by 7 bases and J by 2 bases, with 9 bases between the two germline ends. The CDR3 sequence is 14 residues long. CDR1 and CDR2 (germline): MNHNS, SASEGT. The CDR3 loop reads CASNSGTGANVLTF. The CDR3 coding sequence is TGTGCCAGCAATAGTGGAACTGGGGCCAACGTCCTGACTTTC.

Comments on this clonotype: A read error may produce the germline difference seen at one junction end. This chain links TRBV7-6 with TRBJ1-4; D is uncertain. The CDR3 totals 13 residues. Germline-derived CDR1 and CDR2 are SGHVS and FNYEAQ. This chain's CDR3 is CANSSPESGGLFF. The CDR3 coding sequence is TGTGCCAACAGCTCCCCGGAGTCCGGAGGACTGTTTTTT.

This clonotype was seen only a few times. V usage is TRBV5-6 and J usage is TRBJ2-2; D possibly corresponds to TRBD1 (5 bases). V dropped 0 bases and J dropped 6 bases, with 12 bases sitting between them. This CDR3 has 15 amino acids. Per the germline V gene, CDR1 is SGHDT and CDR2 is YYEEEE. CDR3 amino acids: CASSLDNWGPGELFF. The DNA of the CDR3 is TGTGCCAGCAGCTTGGACAATTGGGGCCCCGGGGAGCTGTTTTTT.